The present T cell receptor beta chain was sequenced within a study of T cells in Graves' hyperthyroidism and ophthalmopathy (dated by TCRdb to the late 2010s). Context from the whole study: Peripheral blood was collected at initial diagnosis, before any treatment. To identify TCR V-J signatures that set the groups apart, the researchers used a discovery cohort of 100 patients, made up of roughly 40 with Graves' ophthalmopathy and 57 with stable Graves' hyperthyroidism. Prospective prediction of ophthalmopathy was tested in an independent validation cohort consisting of 18 hyperthyroidism patients and 15 to 17 patients who later progressed to ophthalmopathy. The 100 or so discovery patients were randomly split 7:3 into training and test sets. The study also compared thyroid tissue and blood T-cell repertoires from roughly six Graves' hyperthyroidism patients. After sampling, hyperthyroidism patients received methimazole starting at 30 mg daily, and ophthalmopathy patients received high-dose intravenous methylprednisolone. According to the paper, TCR Vbeta CDR3 sequencing was carried out on approximately 140 peripheral blood samples, which came from more than 40 ophthalmopathy, roughly 75 hyperthyroidism and approximately 17 progressor patients.

A patient counted as having stable Graves' hyperthyroidism if no progression to ophthalmopathy occurred over 18 months of follow-up. The hyperthyroidism patients were between 18 and 65 years old and newly diagnosed, with a disease duration of less than 2 months. Patients with uncontrolled infections, other autoimmune diseases, pregnancy or lactation were excluded. Diagnoses were established on the basis of clinical symptoms, serum thyroxine and TRAb, thyroid ultrasound, and orbital computed tomography. PBMCs were isolated from 7.5 to 10 ml of fresh peripheral blood by Ficoll-Paque density gradient centrifugation. Trizol reagent was used to extract total RNA, and RNA quality was then checked on an Agilent 2100 Bioanalyzer. This clonotype came up many times. Its antigen specificity is not known. Nothing much larger sits one base from this clone, and base qualities are not available. What the work shows at the level of the full study, not this receptor alone: In validation, the model predicted progression to ophthalmopathy a median of roughly 6.1 months before onset, with 65% to 71% sensitivity and roughly 79% specificity. Most expanded thyroid clonotypes (frequency above 0.001) were also found in blood, which suggests that blood repertoires may mirror thyroid immune responses. No statistical method was used to fix the sample size in advance, and group allocation was not hidden from the investigators. A model built on a 13 V-J signature distinguished ophthalmopathy from stable hyperthyroidism, reaching 85% to 90% sensitivity and about 81% specificity in cross-validation and 80%/75% in testing.

Spanning cysteine to phenylalanine, the CDR3 consists of 13 amino acids. CDR3 DNA is the only sequence kept; it has 39 bases, read in frame from the first base. From the germline V gene, CDR1 is SQVTM and CDR2 is ANQGSEA. V lost 7 bases and J lost 2 bases, and the count of bases not matched to a germline gene is 4. The TCR beta CDR3 regions were amplified from RNA transcripts. The first round of RT-PCR for the TCR CDR3 was performed with the HTBI primer set and the Qiagen OneStep RT-PCR kit. Libraries were constructed in a second round of multiplex PCR, after which size selection and purification were carried out. Sequencing of the libraries was done on an Illumina HiSeq2000 using paired-end 100 bp reads. In the authors' own workflow: SOAPnuke was used to process the raw data, throwing out any read that contained adapters or uncalled bases, had a mean Phred below 15, or lacked an exact constant-primer or identifier match. High-quality paired reads were merged with COPE v1.2.5, and unique nucleotide sequences were defined as clonotypes. MiTCR v1.1 was used to align the clonotypes against IMGT TRBV, TRBD and TRBJ reference segments. The analysis was restricted to V-J combinations with a frequency above 0.0001, which together covered roughly 99% of the repertoires. A TCS score was defined as the ratio of F50 (clonal expansion) to E x V (chaos), with BLOSUM62-based TCRdist applied between CDR3 peptides within each V-J. Welch's t-statistics and random forest reduced around 550 V-J features to 13, which were used in a naive Bayes classifier (R e1071). The Morisita-Horn index was used to measure how similar the thyroid and blood repertoires were. Using fastp at Q25 and MiXCR, TCRdb reprocessed the public reads and kept productive beta chains. Rows merge per CDR3 protein into single entries with the most common DNA and genes. TCRdb, rather than the study authors, made the V and J calls. The sample yields around 800,000 distinct CDR3 sequences; about 38% were counted once. The ten largest clones add up to 8.9% of the sample.

The source material was blood. The receptor's source is a man aged 18 to 35 with Graves' hyperthyroidism. This chain joins TRBV29-1 to TRBJ1-3, with 8 bases aligning to TRBD1. The sequenced DNA: TGCAGCGCCTTGGACAGGGCTGGAAACACCATATATTTT. This yields the protein CSALDRAGNTIYF.